The rows below give T cell receptor beta chains drawn from one sample of a study of vaccination effects on CD4 cells after COVID-19. These receptors' antigens are unknown. Generated by immunoSEQ multiplex PCR, the TCRdb table keeps only in-frame clones and is missing some. The sample includes approximately 47,000 clones, about 70% of them seen just once. The material sequenced was CD4+ T cells from PBMCs cultured without peptide, taken before COVID-19 vaccination. The receptors come from a human donor who had a prior SARS-CoV-2 infection. Each CDR3 is given with its conserved first and last residue. A D gene is named only where the DNA matches it firmly. Expanded clones get a size class; other rows say once, few or many, or leave the size out.

>TRBJ2-3|TRBV6-2/TRBV6-3|-|-
TGTGCCAGCAGCCCACCCGGGGGTCGCACAGATACGCAGTATTTT
CASSPPGGRTDTQYF
>TRBJ2-7|TRBV5-1|-|TRBD1
TGCGCCAGCAGCAAAAGAGGGGGCGAGTACGAGCAGTACTTC
CASSKRGGEYEQYF
>TRBJ2-7|TRBV7-2|-|TRBD2
TGTGCCAGCAGCTCAAGGACTAGCGGGAGGGACGGCGAGCAGTACTTC
CASSSRTSGRDGEQYF
>TRBJ2-5|TRBV24-1|-|-
TGTGCCACCAGTCGGGTTGGTCCCCAAGAGACCCAGTACTTC
CATSRVGPQETQYF
>TRBJ2-3|TRBV4-2|-|-
TGTGCCAGCAGCCATAGGTCCCGCACAGATACGCAGTATTTT
CASSHRSRTDTQYF
>TRBJ2-1|TRBV7-3|once|-
TGTGCCAGCAGCTTATTGGGGGAGTACGGTGAGCAGTTCTTC
CASSLLGEYGEQFF
>TRBJ2-1|TRBV4-3|-|TRBD2
TGCGCCAGCTCGGTGGCGGGAGGGCCTGGGGGACCCTACAATGAGCAGTTCTTC
CASSVAGGPGGPYNEQFF
>TRBJ2-7|TRBV7-2|-|-
TGTGCCAGCAGCTTAGTCCGGGAGACCGGCGAGCAGTACTTC
CASSLVRETGEQYF
>TRBJ1-2|TRBV5-6|few|-
TGTGCCAGCAGCTTGGACGTCAGGGTGAACTATGGCTACACCTTC
CASSLDVRVNYGYTF
>TRBJ1-2|TRBV9|few|-
TGTGCCAGCAGCGTAGATGTCAGTTTAGGGCGCGGCTACACCTTC
CASSVDVSLGRGYTF
>TRBJ2-7|TRBV6-5|-|-
TGTGCCAGCAGTCCAACGACTAGCGAGCAGTACTTC
CASSPTTSEQYF
>TRBJ2-3|TRBV12-5|-|TRBD1
TGTGCTAGTGGTTGGGACAGTTCGACAGATACGCAGTATTTT
CASGWDSSTDTQYF
>TRBJ1-1|TRBV18|once|-
TGTGCCAGCTCACTGCATCCGGGCTCTGAAGCTTTCTTT
CASSLHPGSEAFF
>TRBJ2-7|TRBV15|-|-
TGTGCCACCAGCAGAGGCGGCGGGATCTTTTACGAGCAGTACTTC
CATSRGGGIFYEQYF
>TRBJ2-6|TRBV7-9|-|-
TGTGCCAGCAGCGGGGGGACAGATAGATACTCTGGGGCCAACGTCCTGACTTTC
CASSGGTDRYSGANVLTF
>TRBJ2-7|TRBV3-1/TRBV3-2|-|-
TGTGCCAGCAGCCCCTCAGGTTTAGAGCAGTACTTC
CASSPSGLEQYF
>TRBJ2-3|TRBV5-1|-|-
TGCGCCAGCAGCCTCGGGACGGCCCGCACAGATACGCAGTATTTT
CASSLGTARTDTQYF
>TRBJ1-1|TRBV19|-|-
TGTGCCAGTAGTATACAACGACGTGTGGGAGCTTTCTTT
CASSIQRRVGAFF
>TRBJ2-1|TRBV18|-|-
TGTGCCAGCTCACCACCGGGAGTTGGTGAGCAGTTCTTC
CASSPPGVGEQFF
>TRBJ1-6|TRBV2|-|-
TGTGCCAGCAGACAACTACCCGGGGTTGCTAATTCACCCCTCCACTTT
CASRQLPGVANSPLHF
>TRBJ2-1|TRBV9|-|-
TGTGCCAGCAGCGTAGACAGATACAATGAGCAGTTCTTC
CASSVDRYNEQFF
>TRBJ2-1|TRBV5-1|few|TRBD2
TGCGCCAGCTTCCCCGGGGGGGCCGCCTCCTACAATGAGCAGTTCTTC
CASFPGGAASYNEQFF
>TRBJ1-1|TRBV18|few|-
TGTGCCAGCTCACCTCAACATAGGAACACTGAAGCTTTCTTT
CASSPQHRNTEAFF
>TRBJ1-1|TRBV10-3|-|-
TGTGCCATCAGAAGCCTATTCGGCCTGAACACTGAAGCTTTCTTT
CAIRSLFGLNTEAFF
>TRBJ2-2|TRBV7-3|-|-
TGTGCCAGCAGCCAGATACCCGGGGAGCTGTTTTTT
CASSQIPGELFF
>TRBJ1-6|TRBV4-1|few|-
TGCGCCAGCAGCCCGGTAGGACAGAGACCAACCCTCCACTTT
CASSPVGQRPTLHF
>TRBJ2-1|TRBV9|-|-
TGTGCCAGCAGCCCGAGCCCGTTGCGCGATGAGCAGTTCTTC
CASSPSPLRDEQFF
>TRBJ2-3|TRBV5-6|-|-
TGTGCCAGCAGCTTGGGGCCAGGGACAAGCACAGATACGCAGTATTTT
CASSLGPGTSTDTQYF
>TRBJ2-3|TRBV2|-|-
TGTGCCAGCAGTGGAGACTACACCAGCACAGATACGCAGTATTTT
CASSGDYTSTDTQYF
>TRBJ2-2|TRBV7-3|-|TRBD2
TGTGCCAGCAGCTTAATGTCTAGCGGGGGTTCTGGGGAGCTGTTTTTT
CASSLMSSGGSGELFF
>TRBJ1-1|TRBV13|-|-
TGTGCCAGTTCGTCATCGACAGGTCCGGCTTTCTTT
CASSSSTGPAFF
>TRBJ2-5|TRBV9|once|-
TGTGCCAGCAGCGTAGGATCAGCAGAGACCCAGTACTTC
CASSVGSAETQYF
>TRBJ2-2|TRBV12-5|-|-
TGTGCTAGTGGTTTGAGGGCGGGAAACACCGGGGAGCTGTTTTTT
CASGLRAGNTGELFF